This TCR beta chain emerged from a study of cytomegalovirus exposure and HLA in healthy donors. General observations from the study: Certain sequence variants were highly shared and formed a cluster, and this cluster was likely a sequencing artifact.

Germline loops: CDR1 ENHRY, CDR2 SYGVKD. This CDR3 spans 13 amino acids. V lost 7 bases to trimming and J lost 4 bases; unmatched junction nucleotides: 6. The PCR was carried out with 60 Vbeta primers and 13 Jbeta primers. Assay: immunoSEQ multiplex PCR; the TCRdb copy retains only in-frame clones and omits some. The profile covers roughly 200,000 clones, with approximately 82% appearing a single time and about 1.7% taken by the ten largest. Turning to this clone: Its antigen is not known.

This chain connects TRBV10-3 to TRBJ1-1; 7 nucleotides agree with TRBD1. The sequence came from a man aged 40-55 years in good health and CMV-seropositive. Input material: PBMCs. The CDR3 DNA sequence: TGTGCCATCACTCAGGGGGGAGGCACTGAAGCTTTCTTT. Translation: CAITQGGGTEAFF.